This TCR beta chain was recorded in a study of CD8 T cells in Susac syndrome. Random hexamers served to reverse transcribe about 0.5 to 1 ug RNA. Amplification of TCR beta CDR3 spanned 54 Vbeta and 13 Jbeta via immunoSEQ multiplex PCR. TCRdb analysed the immunoSEQ multiplex PCR reads with MiXCR anew, one entry per CDR3 protein. Among approximately 200,000 distinct CDR3 sequences listed, around 93% were seen once. This CDR3 contains 15 residues. With V trimmed by 1 base and J by 7 bases, 8 bases remained unmatched. Germline V gives CDR1 SGDLS, CDR2 YYNGEE. Negative isolation was used for CD8+ and CD4+ T cells, and FACS enrichment was applied to TEMRA cells.

The rearrangement links TRBV9 to TRBJ2-3, with 8 bases that match TRBD1. The receptor's source is a human donor with multiple sclerosis. The sample comprised CD4+ T cells from PBMCs. The CDR3 nucleotides are TGTGCCAGCAGCGTATTTGCACAGGGGGAAAATACGCAGTATTTT. Its protein is CASSVFAQGENTQYF.